What follows are 25 T cell receptor beta chains derived from one specimen sequenced in a study of blood T cell repertoires in COVID-19. Generated by immunoSEQ multiplex PCR, the TCRdb table keeps only in-frame clones and is missing some. The data show some 190,000 clones, with roughly three quarters seen just once and under 15% held by the top ten. Material for sequencing was PBMCs or T cells enriched from blood (not recorded which). Receptor source: a man in his 60s who had been exposed to COVID-19.

The CDR3: CASSHFGQGPDEQYF. The DNA for the CDR3 is TGCGCCAGCAGCCATTTCGGACAGGGGCCAGACGAGCAGTACTTC. The chain employs TRBV5-1 and TRBJ2-7; the match to TRBD1 covers 9 bases. In germline, CDR1 is SGHRS, CDR2 YFSETQ. The CDR3 totals 15 residues. V shed 4 bases and J 5 bases; nucleotides not matched to a gene: 10. Using reference TRBV5-1 and TRBJ2-7 for the parts outside the CDR3, the full variable domain is KAGVTQTPRYLIKTRGQQVTLSCSPISGHRSVSWYQQTPGQGLQFLFEYFSETQRNKGNFPGRFSGRQFSNSRSEMNVSTLELGDSALYLCASSHFGQGPDEQYFGPGTRLTVT.

The rearrangement uses TRBV6-2 or TRBV6-3 and TRBJ2-7; 9 bases are a match to TRBD2. This CDR3 contains 17 residues. With V trimmed by 5 bases and J by 1 base, 12 bases remained unmatched. The germline CDR1 and CDR2 sequences are MNHEY and SVGEGT. The CDR3 protein is CASSIETRLAGSYEQYF. The CDR3 DNA follows: TGTGCCAGCAGTATCGAGACCCGGCTAGCGGGGTCCTACGAGCAGTACTTC.

V and J are TRBV6-5 and TRBJ2-1; 8 nucleotides line up with TRBD2. J was trimmed by 5 bases and V by 6 bases; bases with no gene match: 9. Germline V lookup: CDR1 MNHEY, CDR2 SVGAGI. The CDR3 loop spans 15 amino acids. The CDR3 is CASSAGTSDHNEQFF. CDR3 nucleotides: TGTGCCAGCAGCGCCGGGACTAGTGACCACAATGAGCAGTTCTTC.

CDR3 sequence (DNA): TGTGCCAGCAGCGTAGTAGGTGCAGGAAGGTTGGACGAGCAGTACTTC. This gives the protein CASSVVGAGRLDEQYF. The chain combines TRBV9 with TRBJ2-7; D call uncertain. The CDR3 length is 16 residues. Trimming took off 0 bases at V and 5 bases at J, with 18 bases between the two ends. Germline CDR1 reads SGDLS; CDR2 reads YYNGEE.

This rearrangement joins TRBV5-1 to TRBJ2-7, with 10 positions matching TRBD2. The V gene's germline CDR1 is SGHRS and CDR2 YFSETQ. There are 14 residues in the CDR3. The J segment lost 2 bases and the V segment lost 5 bases, leaving 4 bases of the junction unmatched. CDR3 sequence (DNA): TGCGCCAGCAGTCCTACTAGCGGGGCCTACGAGCAGTACTTC. Translation: CASSPTSGAYEQYF.

J is TRBJ1-5 and V is TRBV5-6; TRBD1 might be the D (6 bases). The CDR3 is 15 residues long. Per the germline V gene, CDR1 is SGHDT and CDR2 is YYEEEE. V was pared by 0 bases and J by 6 bases, with 13 bases between. The CDR3 nucleotides are TGTGCCAGCAGCTTGGCCGGGGGGCGCGGTCAGCCCCAGCATTTT. This sequence encodes CASSLAGGRGQPQHF.

The table lists this clone with a count of one. V is TRBV2 and J is TRBJ2-1, with 9 positions matching TRBD2. V gave up 2 bases and J gave up 5 bases; unmatched junction bases: 4. Per germline, CDR1 SNHLY and CDR2 FYNNEI. The CDR3 has 15 residues. The CDR3 region is CASSERTSANNEQFF. DNA for the CDR3: TGTGCCAGCAGTGAAAGGACTAGCGCAAACAATGAGCAGTTCTTC.

The chain couples TRBV5-1 to TRBJ2-5; 7 positions match TRBD2. V shed 0 bases and J 2 bases; nucleotides not matched to a gene: 4. CDR3 size: 15 residues. Germline V gives CDR1 SGHRS, CDR2 YFSETQ. CDR3: CASSLEGGRQETQYF. In DNA form, the CDR3 reads TGCGCCAGCAGCTTGGAAGGCGGGAGACAAGAGACCCAGTACTTC.

The rearrangement uses TRBV5-1 and TRBJ2-5; D perhaps matches TRBD2 (5 bases). Trimming pared 1 base from V and 2 bases from J, leaving 12 bases between. Germline-derived CDR1 and CDR2 are SGHRS and YFSETQ. This CDR3 spans 15 amino acids. The CDR3 loop reads CASSLQPTGQETQYF. CDR3 DNA: TGCGCCAGCAGCTTGCAACCGACGGGGCAAGAGACCCAGTACTTC.

The chain is built from TRBV7-2 and TRBJ1-2, with D perhaps TRBD1 (5 bases). CDR3 length: 14 residues. Trimming shortened V by 6 bases and J by 8 bases, and 19 bases separated the two germline ends. Germline V gene data show CDR1 as SGHTA and CDR2 as FQGNSA. Here the CDR3 reads CASRGGVGTGGYTF. The CDR3 bases are TGTGCCAGCAGGGGCGGGGTCGGGACGGGCGGCTACACCTTC.

This sequence joins TRBV27 and TRBJ2-1; a weak D match, TRBD2 (5 bases). Germline assignment: CDR1 MNHEY and CDR2 SMNVEV (reference sequence). CDR3 length: 17 amino acids. The V end lost 8 bases, the J end lost 0 bases, and 20 bases lay between the germline ends. The CDR3 loop reads CASRRVAGLASYNEQFF. CDR3 bases: TGTGCCAGCCGCCGAGTGGCGGGCTTAGCCTCCTACAATGAGCAGTTCTTC.

The rearrangement links TRBV9 to TRBJ2-7, with 9 bases lining up with TRBD1. Germline loops: CDR1 SGDLS, CDR2 YYNGEE. This CDR3 contains 15 residues. V shed 4 bases and J 0 bases; nucleotides not matched to a gene: 5. In DNA form, the CDR3 reads TGTGCCAGCAGCACCGGGACAGGGTCCTCCTACGAGCAGTACTTC. It translates to CASSTGTGSSYEQYF.

V usage is TRBV12-3 or TRBV12-4 and J usage is TRBJ2-1, with 7 bases lining up with TRBD1. The CDR3 contains 13 residues. V lost 5 bases and J lost 5; bases outside the gene matches: 3. CDR3 DNA: TGTGCCAGCAGTGGGGACAGCCACAATGAGCAGTTCTTC. Encoded protein: CASSGDSHNEQFF.

The gene calls are TRBV6-2 or TRBV6-3 and TRBJ1-2; D not certain. V was cut by 4 bases and J by 4 bases, with 13 bases left in between. CDR1 is MNHEY, CDR2 SVGEGT, per germline. The CDR3 consists of 14 residues. CDR3 sequence (DNA): TGTGCCAGCAGTTCCCATACACCTCCCTATGGCTACACCTTC. This codes for CASSSHTPPYGYTF.

The rearrangement joins TRBV3-1 (or the pseudogene TRBV3-2) to TRBJ2-1; TRBD2 aligns across 9 bases. This CDR3 has 17 residues. Germline loops: CDR1 LGHDT, CDR2 YNNKEL (reference sequence). The junction had 9 bases not matched to a gene; V was cut back by 1 base and J by 5 bases. The CDR3 spells CASSQGYSGSRNNEQFF. The DNA for the CDR3 is TGTGCCAGCAGCCAAGGTTATAGCGGGAGTAGAAACAATGAGCAGTTCTTC.

The chain is built from TRBV27 and TRBJ2-7; 15 bases are shared with TRBD2. V lost 6 bases and J lost 5; bases outside the gene matches: 14. The CDR3 runs to 18 residues. Germline assignment: CDR1 MNHEY and CDR2 SMNVEV (reference sequence). CDR3 sequence (DNA): TGTGCCAGCAGCTCAGCGTATGGGACTAGCGGGAGGATCGACGAGCAGTACTTC. Residues: CASSSAYGTSGRIDEQYF.

The chain recombines TRBV9 with TRBJ2-6; 9 positions match TRBD1. This CDR3 comprises 17 residues. Losses at the gene ends were 4 bases for V and 0 bases for J; bases not matched to a gene: 5. In germline, CDR1 is SGDLS, CDR2 YYNGEE. CDR3 sequence: CASSRQGGSSGANVLTF. DNA of the CDR3: TGTGCCAGCAGCCGACAGGGGGGGTCCTCTGGGGCCAACGTCCTGACTTTC.

About this clone: This specimen includes other DNA sequences encoding the same CDR3. The chain is built from TRBV18 and TRBJ1-5; TRBD1 aligns across 8 bases. CDR1 is KGHSH, CDR2 LQKENI, per germline. V was pared by 3 bases and J by 4 bases, with 2 bases of the junction left unmatched. This CDR3 comprises 14 residues. CDR3 DNA: TGTGCCAGCTCACCGGGACAGGCAAATCAGCCCCAGCATTTT. Translated: CASSPGQANQPQHF.

This clone was counted a single time. The V and J genes are TRBV5-6 and TRBJ2-7; D is possibly TRBD1 (6 bases). The germline V gene has CDR1 SGHDT and CDR2 YYEEEE. The CDR3 covers 15 residues. The V end lost 2 bases, the J end lost 3 bases, and 15 bases lay between the germline ends. The CDR3, as DNA: TGTGCCAGCAGCTTAAGACAGGTTGTGCTCTACGAGCAGTACTTC. Residues: CASSLRQVVLYEQYF.

The gene calls are TRBV27 and TRBJ2-7, with 10 positions matching TRBD2. The V segment lost 6 bases and the J segment 3 bases; nucleotides outside the gene matches: 8. Germline CDR1 is MNHEY and CDR2 is SMNVEV (reference sequence). The CDR3 loop spans 15 amino acids. The CDR3 region is CASRIGTSAIYEQYF. The CDR3 nucleotides are TGTGCCAGCAGAATCGGGACTAGCGCGATCTACGAGCAGTACTTC.

This clone was seen a few times. V usage is TRBV2 and J usage is TRBJ1-2; D is unresolved. V lost 6 bases, J lost 7 bases, and 15 bases lay in between. CDR3 length: 13 residues. In germline, CDR1 is SNHLY, CDR2 FYNNEI. The CDR3 DNA is TGTGCCAGCAGCGCGGGTCTGAGACGTGGCTACACCTTC. This encodes CASSAGLRRGYTF.

The V and J genes are TRBV19 and TRBJ2-3; D is uncertain. The CDR3 has 13 amino acids. V gave up 5 bases and J gave up 2 bases, with 8 bases separating them. Germline V gene sequence: CDR1 LNHDA, CDR2 SQIVND (reference sequence). CDR3 loop: CASSFRVTDTQYF. In DNA form, the CDR3 reads TGTGCCAGTAGTTTCCGCGTCACAGATACGCAGTATTTT.

The rearrangement joins TRBV28 to TRBJ2-7; D is undetermined. The CDR3 loop spans 15 amino acids. Trimming took off 3 bases at V and 2 bases at J, with 14 bases between the two ends. Germline V gene sequence: CDR1 MDHEN, CDR2 SYDVKM. The CDR3 region has the DNA TGTGCCAGCAGTTTTCATGGGCGAACACCCTACGAGCAGTACTTC. Translation gives CASSFHGRTPYEQYF.

CDR3 sequence: CASSLGSGLIYGYTF. The CDR3 nucleotides are TGTGCCAGCAGCTTGGGCTCTGGCCTCATCTATGGCTACACCTTC. V usage is TRBV5-4 and J usage is TRBJ1-2, with D unclear. V was pared by 0 bases and J by 4 bases, with 13 bases between. There are 15 residues in the CDR3. The germline V gene encodes CDR1 SGHNT and CDR2 YYREEE (reference sequence).

The genes are TRBV27 and TRBJ2-7; the match to TRBD2 covers 10 bases. Germline V gives CDR1 MNHEY, CDR2 SMNVEV (reference sequence). CDR3 size: 17 residues. Germline trimming cut 5 bases from V and 0 bases from J; bases unmatched to any gene: 10. CDR3 DNA sequence: TGTGCCAGCAGTACCATGACTAGCGGGCCGCCCTCCTACGAGCAGTACTTC. Translation gives CASSTMTSGPPSYEQYF.